This TCR beta chain is drawn from a study of T cells after yellow fever vaccination. Turning to the study itself: SMART-Seq v4 Ultra Low Input prepared libraries from low-cell fractions. Study-wide points: Post-booster repertoires again held most primary-vaccination clones (about 96% CD4, roughly 88% CD8). Just a small share of clonotypes turned up in the CD4 compartment as well as the CD8 compartment.

A process of 5'RACE template switching, which added a universal primer site and UMIs, was used to make TCR cDNA. TCRdb used MiXCR to reprocess the 5' RACE reads, holding one entry per CDR3 protein. The sample yields more than 95,000 distinct CDR3 sequences, 7.2% seen once. This clonotype appeared many times. Its target is unknown. Between the trimmed V and J ends, which lost 4 bases and 4 bases, there was a span of 7 bases. The CDR3 contains 11 residues. CDR1 DFQATT and CDR2 SNEGSKA come from the germline V gene (reference sequence). This TCR derives from a man aged 18 to 29 who received the YFV17D yellow fever vaccine. V and J are TRBV20-1 and TRBJ1-1; D ambiguous. The specimen comprised CD4+ T cells sorted from PBMCs, sampled about 49 days after the first yellow fever vaccination. CDR3 region: CSAMGSTEAFF. The DNA for the CDR3 is TGCAGTGCTATGGGGAGCACTGAAGCTTTCTTT.